These 11 T cell receptor beta chains originate from one sample sequenced in a study of spatial heterogeneity in lung cancer (dated by TCRdb to between 2017 and 2020). What the authors observed across the whole study: The tumor nonsynonymous mutation count correlated with the number of expanded intratumoral alpha and beta TCRs.

These receptors lack a known antigen. Library preparation used 5' RACE. TCRdb lists the instrument as NextSeq 500. TCRdb reran the public reads through fastp at Q25 and MiXCR, keeping productive beta chains. Merged by CDR3 protein, the rows form single entries marked with the most common genes and DNA. The sample has approximately 9,700 distinct CDR3 sequences on record, 8.7% of them singletons. Roughly 12% of the sample comes from the top ten. The sample's time point, from its label and the paper: sample taken at primary tumor resection. Material: lung tumor tissue, obtained at surgery. These receptors were collected from a female donor with early-stage non-small cell lung cancer.

The chain links TRBV7-2 to TRBJ2-5, with D maybe TRBD1 (6 bases). V was shortened by 5 bases and J by 7 bases, with 17 bases between the two germline ends. Germline CDR1 is SGHTA and CDR2 is FQGNSA. The CDR3 has 14 amino acids. The CDR3 region is CASSRDRSFGTQYF. CDR3 coding DNA: TGTGCCAGCAGCCGAGACAGGTCCTTCGGGACCCAGTACTTC.

This clonotype was picked up a small number of times. V usage is TRBV7-3 and J usage is TRBJ2-7; D call uncertain. The germline CDR1 and CDR2 sequences are SGHTA and FQGTGA. V was cut by 3 bases and J by 4 bases, with 10 bases left in between. The CDR3 totals 13 residues. The CDR3 DNA reads TGTGCCAGCAGCTTGGAGATTGGGTACGAGCAGTACTTC. It translates to CASSLEIGYEQYF.

The CDR3 spells CASSSTGTGNTGELFF. The DNA for the CDR3 is TGTGCCAGCAGTAGCACCGGGACAGGGAACACCGGGGAGCTGTTTTTT. The rearrangement links TRBV6-5 to TRBJ2-2; TRBD1 matches 8 bases. V lost 5 bases and J lost 1; bases outside the gene matches: 6. Germline-derived CDR1 and CDR2 are MNHEY and SVGAGI. The CDR3 has 16 amino acids.

The V gene is TRBV12-5, the J gene TRBJ2-3; 8 bases line up with TRBD1. J gave up 2 bases and V 4 bases, and 5 bases lay outside the gene matches. From germline, CDR1 is LGHNT and CDR2 FRNRAP. This CDR3 contains 15 residues. In nucleotides, the CDR3 is TGTGCTAGTGGTTCACAGGGGGGCCCCACAGATACGCAGTATTTT. Translated: CASGSQGGPTDTQYF. The entire variable domain, with the rest obtained from reference TRBV12-5 and TRBJ2-3, is as follows: DARVTQTPRHKVTEMGQEVTMRCQPILGHNTVFWYRQTMMQGLELLAYFRNRAPLDDSGMPKDRFSAEMPDATLATLKIQPSEPRDSAVYFCASGSQGGPTDTQYFGPGTRLTVL.

This clonotype was detected many times. The V gene is TRBV24-1, the J gene TRBJ2-1; the D gene is possibly TRBD1 (6 bases). Germline assignment: CDR1 KGHDR and CDR2 SFDVKD. V lost 0 bases and J 4 bases, leaving 12 bases between the germline ends. The length of the CDR3 is 16 residues. The CDR3 coding sequence is TGTGCCACCAGTGATTTGGGGGGCCAGGCGTACAATGAGCAGTTCTTC. This sequence encodes CATSDLGGQAYNEQFF.

Ten or more counts support this clonotype. The gene calls are TRBV14 and TRBJ2-3; 7 bases map to TRBD2. CDR3 size: 14 residues. CDR1 is SGHDN and CDR2 is FVKESK in the germline V gene. V shed 4 bases, J shed 5 bases, and the junction held 6 bases outside the gene matches. CDR3 DNA: TGTGCCAGCAGCCTTTGGACTAGGAAAGATACGCAGTATTTT. Translation gives CASSLWTRKDTQYF. The full variable domain, rest sourced from reference TRBV14 and TRBJ2-3, is EAGVTQFPSHSVIEKGQTVTLRCDPISGHDNLYWYRRVMGKEIKFLLHFVKESKQDESGMPNNRFLAERTGGTYSTLKVQPAELEDSGVYFCASSLWTRKDTQYFGPGTRLTVL.

By share, this clonotype counts as medium-sized. This chain joins TRBV7-9 and TRBJ1-1, with unresolved D. This CDR3 contains 14 residues. Trimming left V 5 bases short and J 4 bases short, with 14 bases between. Germline V CDR1 and CDR2: SEHNR, FQNEAQ (reference sequence). Written as DNA, the CDR3 is TGTGCCAGCAGCAGAGGGCAGGTCCGCACTGAAGCTTTCTTT. Translating it yields CASSRGQVRTEAFF.

With respect to this clonotype: One end of the junction fails to match germline, which may point to a read error. The J gene is TRBJ2-7, the V gene TRBV5-1; TRBD2 agrees at 9 bases. The CDR3 extends over 15 amino acids. In germline, CDR1 is SGHRS, CDR2 YFSETQ. The CDR3 spells CAISPIPSGIYEQYF. The CDR3 region has the DNA TGCGCCATCAGCCCTATCCCTAGCGGGATCTACGAGCAGTACTTC.

The rearrangement links TRBV6-6 to TRBJ2-1; a weak D match, TRBD2 (6 bases). Per the germline V gene, CDR1 is MNHNY and CDR2 is SVGAGI (reference sequence). V was clipped by 6 bases and J by 0 bases, with 12 bases between them. The CDR3 runs to 15 residues. CDR3: CASREDGSSYNEQFF. The DNA for the CDR3 is TGTGCCAGCAGGGAGGACGGGAGCTCCTACAATGAGCAGTTCTTC.

This clonotype was counted ten times or more. The chain has TRBV3-1 and TRBJ1-6; D uncertain. Trimming pared 3 bases from V and 0 bases from J, leaving 6 bases between. The length of the CDR3 is 15 residues. CDR1 is LGHDT, CDR2 YNNKEL, per germline (reference sequence). CDR3 sequence reads: CASSQRSSYNSPLHF. The CDR3 region has the DNA TGTGCCAGCAGCCAGAGGAGCTCCTATAATTCACCCCTCCACTTT. Looking up the rest from reference TRBV3-1 and TRBJ1-6 gives the full variable domain: DTAVSQTPKYLVTQMGNDKSIKCEQNLGHDTMYWYKQDSKKFLKIMFSYNNKELIINETVPNRFSPKSPDKAHLNLHINSLELGDSAVYFCASSQRSSYNSPLHFGNGTRLTVT.

Sample share makes this clonotype large. The chain recombines TRBV7-3 with TRBJ2-7; a possible D gene is TRBD2 (6 bases). V dropped 5 bases and J dropped 2 bases, with 16 bases sitting between them. Germline values: CDR1 SGHTA, CDR2 FQGTGA. This CDR3 region has 15 residues. The CDR3, as DNA: TGTGCCAGCAGCCCCGGGCGGGGCAGCGCCTACGAGCAGTACTTC. This gives the protein CASSPGRGSAYEQYF.